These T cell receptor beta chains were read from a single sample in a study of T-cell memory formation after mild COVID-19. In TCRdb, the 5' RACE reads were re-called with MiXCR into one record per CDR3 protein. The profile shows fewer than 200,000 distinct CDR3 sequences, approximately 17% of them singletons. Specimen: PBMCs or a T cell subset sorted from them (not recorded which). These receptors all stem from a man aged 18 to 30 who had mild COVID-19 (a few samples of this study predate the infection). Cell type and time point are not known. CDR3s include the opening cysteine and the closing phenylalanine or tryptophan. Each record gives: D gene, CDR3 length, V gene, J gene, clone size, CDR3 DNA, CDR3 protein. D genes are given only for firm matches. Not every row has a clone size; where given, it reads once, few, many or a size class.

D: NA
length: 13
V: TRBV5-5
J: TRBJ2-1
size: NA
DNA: TGTGCCAGCAGCCTCGGATTCTACAATGAGCAGTTCTTC
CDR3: CASSLGFYNEQFF

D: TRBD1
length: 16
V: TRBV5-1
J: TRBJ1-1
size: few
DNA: TGCGCCAGCAGCTTGGGACCGACAGGGGTGAACACTGAAGCTTTCTTT
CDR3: CASSLGPTGVNTEAFF

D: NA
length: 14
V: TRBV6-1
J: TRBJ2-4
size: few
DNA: TGTGCCAGCAGTGAACAGGGGACATCAATCATTCAGTACTTC
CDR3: CASSEQGTSIIQYF

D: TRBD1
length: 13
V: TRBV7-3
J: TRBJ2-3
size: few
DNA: TGTGCCAGCAGCTTAACGACAGGGCGGACGCAGTATTTT
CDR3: CASSLTTGRTQYF

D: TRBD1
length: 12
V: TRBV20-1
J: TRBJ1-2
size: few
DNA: TGCAGTGCTATTGCAGGGGGCTTTGGCTACACCTTC
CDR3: CSAIAGGFGYTF

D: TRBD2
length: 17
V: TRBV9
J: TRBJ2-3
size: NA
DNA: TGTGCCAGCAGCCTGTATTTTCGCGGGGGGGCTACAGATACGCAGTATTTT
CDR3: CASSLYFRGGATDTQYF

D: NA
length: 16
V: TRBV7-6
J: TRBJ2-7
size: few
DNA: TGTGCCAGCAGCTTACGTTCAGGGGCCGGGACCTACGAGCAGTACTTC
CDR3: CASSLRSGAGTYEQYF

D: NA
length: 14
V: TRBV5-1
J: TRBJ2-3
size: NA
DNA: TGCGCCAGCAGCTTGGTTGGAGGGATGGATACGCAGTATTTT
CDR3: CASSLVGGMDTQYF

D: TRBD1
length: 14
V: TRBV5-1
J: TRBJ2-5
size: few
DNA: TGCGCCAGCAGCCCCGGGACAGGGGAAGAGACCCAGTACTTC
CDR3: CASSPGTGEETQYF

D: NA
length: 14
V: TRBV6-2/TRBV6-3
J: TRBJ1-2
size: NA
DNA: TGTGCCAGCAGTTACGGAGAGCGGGACTATGGCTACACCTTC
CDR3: CASSYGERDYGYTF

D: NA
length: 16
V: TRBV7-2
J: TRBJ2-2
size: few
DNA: TGTGCCAGCAGCCCTCGGTTAGCGGTTAACACCGGGGAGCTGTTTTTT
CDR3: CASSPRLAVNTGELFF

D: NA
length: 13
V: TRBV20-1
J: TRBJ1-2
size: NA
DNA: TGCAGTGCCACAGGGCATGGAGGCTATGGCTACACCTTC
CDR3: CSATGHGGYGYTF

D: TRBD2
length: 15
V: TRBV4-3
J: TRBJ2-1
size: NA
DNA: TGCGCCAGCAGCCCCCGACTAGCGGGGCCCCGGGAGCAGTTCTTC
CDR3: CASSPRLAGPREQFF

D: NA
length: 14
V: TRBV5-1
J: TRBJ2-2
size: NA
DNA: TGCGCCAGCGTCCTGGACGGTCAGTTGGGGGAGCTGTTTTTT
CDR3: CASVLDGQLGELFF